The entry below describes one T cell receptor (beta chain). Its antigen remains unidentified. PBMC libraries mostly used 450 to 600 ng of input genomic DNA, with six replicates per sample. TCRdb's table, derived via immunoSEQ multiplex PCR, lists solely in-frame clones and lacks some. The repertoire includes about 79,000 clones, around 80% of them detected once, and approximately 3.6% sits in the top ten. This record belongs to a study of neoadjuvant anti-PD-1 for oral cavity cancer. In the study overall: Patients without progression got a fourth dose around day 43.

The CDR3 runs to 14 residues. Study-wide points: Only three patients per response group were TCR-analyzed; validation needed.

Cohort: HPV-negative, locally advanced oral cavity squamous cell carcinoma patients. This receptor was taken from a person aged 40 to 85 with oral cavity squamous cell carcinoma. The specimen was PBMCs, collected before nivolumab (anti-PD-1) treatment. This sequence joins TRBV12-1 and TRBJ1-1; TRBD1 is taken as the D call from the table, unchecked against the DNA. TRBV12-1 counts as a pseudogene. The CDR3 nucleotides are TGTGCCAGCAGCTACGACAGGGTGGACACTGAAGCTTTCTTT. Encoded protein: CASSYDRVDTEAFF.